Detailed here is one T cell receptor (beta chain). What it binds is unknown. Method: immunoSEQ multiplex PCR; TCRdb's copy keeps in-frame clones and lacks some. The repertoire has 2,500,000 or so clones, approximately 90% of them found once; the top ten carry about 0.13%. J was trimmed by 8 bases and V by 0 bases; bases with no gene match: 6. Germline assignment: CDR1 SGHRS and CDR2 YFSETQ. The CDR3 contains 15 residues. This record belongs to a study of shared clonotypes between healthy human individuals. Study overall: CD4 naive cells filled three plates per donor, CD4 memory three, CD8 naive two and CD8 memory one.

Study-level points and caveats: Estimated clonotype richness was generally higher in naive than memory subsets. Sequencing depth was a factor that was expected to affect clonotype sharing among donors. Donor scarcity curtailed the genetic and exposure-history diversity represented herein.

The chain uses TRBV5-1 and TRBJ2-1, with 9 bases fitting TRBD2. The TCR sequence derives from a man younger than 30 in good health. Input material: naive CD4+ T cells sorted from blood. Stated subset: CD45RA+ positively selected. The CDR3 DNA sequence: TGCGCCAGCAGCTTGGGGGGACTAGCAGGCTATGAGCAGTTCTTC. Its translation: CASSLGGLAGYEQFF.